This T cell receptor beta chain is drawn from a study of cytomegalovirus exposure and HLA in healthy donors. Study-level points and caveats: The authors listed roughly 150 TCR beta chains as cytomegalovirus-associated. In a later analysis, several top co-occurrence clusters appeared linked to parvovirus B19, influenza, CMV and Epstein-Barr virus.

This clone was found a few times. Its specificity is not known. The CDR3 length is 14 residues. Deletions cut 4 bases from V and 4 bases from J, with 13 bases between. Germline CDR1 KGHSH, CDR2 LQKENI. The study ran its PCR with 60 Vbeta and 13 Jbeta primers. Profiled with immunoSEQ multiplex PCR; TCRdb holds only in-frame clones, not every one. The sample consists of 100,000 or so clones, roughly 74% of them appearing once. The sample was PBMCs. This sequence joins TRBV18 and TRBJ1-2, with a weak D call TRBD1 (5 bases). The TCR sequence derives from a woman aged 40-49 years in good health and CMV-seronegative. The CDR3 DNA sequence: TGTGCCAGCTCACTACAGACAGAAAGCTATGGCTACACCTTC. This codes for CASSLQTESYGYTF.